One sample yielded the 8 T cell receptor beta chains listed below, sequenced in a study of T cells after yellow fever vaccination. Each CDR3 protein gets one entry after TCRdb re-called the 5' RACE reads with MiXCR. Seen here are 300,000 to 350,000 distinct CDR3 sequences, about 4% observed once, and the top ten hold roughly 24%. The sample in question was PBMCs, obtained 5 days after the yellow fever booster vaccination. The receptors were sampled from a young man who received the YFV17D yellow fever vaccine.

This clonotype was seen more than once but under ten times. The rearrangement uses TRBV2 and TRBJ1-5; D gene uncertain. V was cut by 7 bases and J by 4 bases, with 17 bases left in between. Per the germline V gene, CDR1 is SNHLY and CDR2 is FYNNEI. The CDR3 contains 15 residues. CDR3 region: CASKFQPVSNQPQHF. DNA of the CDR3: TGTGCCAGCAAGTTTCAGCCTGTTTCGAATCAGCCCCAGCATTTT.

This clonotype appeared many times. The rearrangement joins TRBV28 to TRBJ2-7, with D tentatively TRBD2 (6 bases). The CDR3 extends over 12 amino acids. CDR1 is MDHEN, CDR2 SYDVKM, per germline. Trimming removed 2 bases from V and 6 bases from J, with 8 bases in between. This CDR3 reads CASSLQGGEQYV. CDR3 nucleotide sequence: TGTGCCAGCAGTTTACAGGGAGGCGAGCAGTACGTC.

CDR3 protein: CSAIRGVSYNEQFF. The CDR3 nucleotides read TGCAGTGCTATCCGGGGGGTCTCCTACAATGAGCAGTTCTTC. The chain is built from TRBV20-1 and TRBJ2-1, with 7 nucleotides matching TRBD2. Trimming removed 4 bases from V and 0 bases from J; junction bases left unmatched: 3. This CDR3 is built from 14 residues. Germline lookup yields CDR1 DFQATT and CDR2 SNEGSKA (reference sequence).

The chain carries TRBV7-9 and TRBJ2-7, with D possibly being TRBD2 (6 bases). The CDR3 consists of 17 residues. V was shortened by 3 bases and J by 3 bases, with 21 bases between the two germline ends. From germline, CDR1 is SEHNR and CDR2 FQNEAQ (reference sequence). CDR3 in DNA: TGTGCCAGCAGCTTCACATCTTGGACGGACTACAACTACGAGCAGTACTTC. As protein: CASSFTSWTDYNYEQYF.

This clonotype was found many times. A read error may produce the germline difference seen at one junction end. The chain links TRBV5-1 to TRBJ2-7; unclear D gene. Germline CDR1 and CDR2: SGHRS and YFSETQ. The length of the CDR3 is 14 residues. CDR3 nucleotides: TGCGCCAGCAGTTTGGGATACGGAACCTACGAGCAGTACTTC. The encoded protein is CASSLGYGTYEQYF.

This clonotype was observed a handful of times. The chain couples TRBV12-3 or TRBV12-4 to TRBJ2-2, with TRBD1 matching over 8 bases. The J segment lost 4 bases and the V segment lost 6 bases, leaving 7 bases of the junction unmatched. The CDR3 length is 15 residues. The CDR3: CASSLGQEGTGELFF. The CDR3, as DNA: TGTGCCAGCAGCCTGGGACAGGAAGGCACCGGGGAGCTGTTTTTT.

The table lists this clonotype with a few counts. The genes are TRBV12-3 or TRBV12-4 and TRBJ2-2; either TRBD1 or TRBD2 may fit D (6 bases each). The CDR3 covers 16 residues. V dropped 7 bases and J dropped 2 bases, with 17 bases sitting between them. CDR3 nucleotide sequence: TGTGCCAGCACCACGTCCGGGGGCGATAACACCGGGGAGCTGTTTTTT. Its protein product is CASTTSGGDNTGELFF.

The chain uses TRBV7-2 and TRBJ1-6; D is possibly TRBD1 (6 bases). CDR3 length: 18 residues. Germline V gene lookup returns CDR1 SGHTA and CDR2 FQGNSA. V lost 4 bases to trimming and J lost 7 bases, with 23 bases between them. This CDR3 reads CASSWEGRGFGWNSPLHF. CDR3 coding DNA: TGTGCCAGCAGCTGGGAAGGGAGGGGGTTCGGTTGGAATTCACCCCTCCACTTT.